The TCR beta chain under discussion was sequenced for a study of graft-versus-host responses after intestinal transplantation. Background on the study: The recipients all started with anti-thymocyte globulin induction and then took tacrolimus and steroids for 3 to 4 years. Study-wide results and limits: Some GvH clones were seen earlier in gut or blood, suggesting intestinal origin. Early post-transplant HvG declines tracked with peak circulating GvH clone levels.

Points on this clone: Its target is unknown.

TCRdb's table, derived via immunoSEQ multiplex PCR, lists solely in-frame clones and lacks some. This sample carries tens of thousands of clones, roughly 92% of them seen once, and the ten largest clones take about 6.7%. This clonotype was sampled from a human patient who received an intestinal transplant, so some T cells may come from the graft donor. The sequenced sample was bone marrow, obtained 734 days after intestinal transplantation.

The CDR3, as DNA: TGCGCCAGCAGCGGGGCCTCGACTAGCGGGAGAATCGACAATGAGCAGTTCTTC. Its protein product is CASSGASTSGRIDNEQFF. V usage is TRBV10-1 and J usage is TRBJ2-1, with TRBD2 matching over 12 bases. Germline V lookup: CDR1 WNHNN, CDR2 SYGVQD (reference sequence). The CDR3 is made up of 18 amino acids. The V gene end was trimmed by 6 bases and the J gene end by 5 bases; junction bases not matched to a gene: 14.